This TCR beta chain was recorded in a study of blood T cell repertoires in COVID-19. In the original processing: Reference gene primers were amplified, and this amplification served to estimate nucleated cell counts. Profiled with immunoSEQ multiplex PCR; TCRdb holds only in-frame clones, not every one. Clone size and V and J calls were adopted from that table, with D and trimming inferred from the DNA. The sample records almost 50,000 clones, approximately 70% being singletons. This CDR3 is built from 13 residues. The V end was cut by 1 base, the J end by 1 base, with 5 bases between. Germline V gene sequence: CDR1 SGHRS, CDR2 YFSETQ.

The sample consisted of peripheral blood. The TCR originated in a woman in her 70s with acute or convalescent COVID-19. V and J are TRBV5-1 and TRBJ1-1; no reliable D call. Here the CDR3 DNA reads TGCGCCAGCAGCTTGTTCGGGAACACTGAAGCTTTCTTT. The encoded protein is CASSLFGNTEAFF.